In this sample, the clone carrying this T cell receptor beta chain turned up a few times. The sample is drawn from a study of blood T cells in healthy people across ages. Per the germline V gene, CDR1 is DFQATT and CDR2 is SNEGSKA (reference sequence). This CDR3 comprises 14 residues. Trimming shortened V by 6 bases and J by 3 bases, and 16 bases separated the two germline ends. The authors ran a second PCR of roughly 6 to 12 cycles using a sample-barcoded 5' primer and a J-beta primer mix. TCRdb re-called the 5' RACE reads with MiXCR, one entry per CDR3 protein. The profile covers under 750,000 distinct CDR3 sequences, with about 45% appearing a single time and around 23% taken by the ten largest.

The sequenced material came from blood. The V and J genes are TRBV20-1 and TRBJ2-3; D is possibly TRBD2 (6 bases). This clonotype originated in a man older than 75 in good health. The chain's CDR3 is CSAIRRAQTDTQYF. The CDR3 DNA is TGCAGTGCCATTCGGAGGGCCCAGACAGATACGCAGTATTTT.